These 10 T cell receptor beta chains originate from one sample sequenced in a study of cytomegalovirus exposure and HLA in healthy donors. The table came from immunoSEQ multiplex PCR; TCRdb's copy has only in-frame clones and leaves some out. The table shows about 130,000 clones, with just under 95% occurring only once. Sequences were obtained from PBMCs. These receptors all stem from a woman aged 18-29 years in good health and CMV-seronegative.

The chain has TRBV5-4 and TRBJ1-4, with TRBD1 matching 8 bases. J lost 6 bases, V lost 3 bases, and 13 bases had no gene match. The CDR3 consists of 17 residues. Germline CDR1 SGHNT, CDR2 YYREEE (reference sequence). DNA for the CDR3: TGTGCCAGCAGCTCCGGCGGTAGGACAGGGTATCATGAAAAACTGTTTTTT. As protein: CASSSGGRTGYHEKLFF. Together with reference TRBV5-4 and TRBJ1-4, the CDR3 gives the full variable domain: ETGVTQSPTHLIKTRGQQVTLRCSSQSGHNTVSWYQQALGQGPQFIFQYYREEENGRGNFPPRFSGLQFPNYSSELNVNALELDDSALYLCASSSGGRTGYHEKLFFGSGTQLSVL.

This rearrangement joins TRBV5-6 to TRBJ2-1; D is possibly TRBD2 (6 bases). The V end was cut by 1 base, the J end by 6 bases, with 11 bases between. The CDR3 covers 14 residues. Germline CDR1 and CDR2: SGHDT and YYEEEE. The CDR3 reads CASSLPLGGNEQFF. Written as DNA, the CDR3 is TGTGCCAGCAGCTTGCCCCTGGGAGGCAATGAGCAGTTCTTC.

V usage is TRBV4-1 and J usage is TRBJ2-1; perhaps TRBD1 as D (5 bases). Germline CDR1 reads MGHRA; CDR2 reads YSYEKL. The CDR3 spans 15 residues. Deletions cut 2 bases from V and 7 bases from J, with 15 bases between. The CDR3 DNA is TGCGCCAGCAGCCAATTTAAGGGGTATGCAAATGAGCAGTTCTTC. It is translated as CASSQFKGYANEQFF.

The chain carries TRBV10-3 and TRBJ2-1; 9 nucleotides line up with TRBD2. This CDR3 is 14 amino acids long. From germline, CDR1 is ENHRY and CDR2 SYGVKD. The V segment lost 7 bases and the J segment 7 bases; nucleotides outside the gene matches: 8. CDR3 amino acids: CAIKAGGLENEQFF. As DNA, the CDR3 is TGTGCCATCAAGGCGGGGGGGCTTGAGAATGAGCAGTTCTTC.

The gene calls are TRBV7-9 and TRBJ2-2; 11 bases align to TRBD2. The CDR3 length is 16 residues. V lost 6 bases and J lost 5; bases outside the gene matches: 8. From germline, CDR1 is SEHNR and CDR2 FQNEAQ (reference sequence). CDR3 residues: CASRATSGGHTGELFF. CDR3 DNA sequence: TGTGCCAGCAGGGCAACTAGCGGGGGACATACCGGGGAGCTGTTTTTT.

About this clone itself: Other DNA sequences in the sample encode the same CDR3. V gene TRBV29-1 combines with J gene TRBJ1-2, with TRBD1 matching over 10 bases. Germline V gene lookup returns CDR1 SQVTM and CDR2 ANQGSEA. After removal of 3 bases from V and 8 bases from J, the junction contained 3 bases not matched to a gene. The CDR3 is made up of 12 amino acids. The CDR3 coding sequence is TGCAGCGTTGAGGGGACAGGGGACGGCTACACCTTC. Translated: CSVEGTGDGYTF. Based on the CDR3 plus reference TRBV29-1 and TRBJ1-2, the full variable domain is SAVISQKPSRDICQRGTSLTIQCQVDSQVTMMFWYRQQPGQSLTLIATANQGSEATYESGFVIDKFPISRPNLTFSTLTVSNMSPEDSSIYLCSVEGTGDGYTFGSGTRLTVV.

The rearrangement joins TRBV5-1 to TRBJ2-1, with a possible D match to TRBD1 (6 bases). Trimming took 4 bases from V and 13 from J, leaving 21 bases between them. Germline CDR1 and CDR2: SGHRS and YFSETQ. The CDR3 sequence is 14 residues long. CDR3 residues: CASSPSGNVGAQFF. The DNA for the CDR3 is TGCGCCAGCAGCCCCAGCGGTAACGTGGGGGCTCAGTTCTTC.

The chain recombines TRBV28 with TRBJ2-7; 11 bases fit TRBD2. Per germline, CDR1 MDHEN and CDR2 SYDVKM. CDR3 length: 15 amino acids. Germline trimming cut 6 bases from V and 4 bases from J; bases unmatched to any gene: 8. DNA for the CDR3: TGTGCCAGCAGGGCCACTAGCGGGAGTATATACGAGCAGTACTTC. This codes for CASRATSGSIYEQYF.

Only one count was recorded for this clone. The V and J genes are TRBV15 and TRBJ2-3; 7 bases align to TRBD2. Germline V gene lookup returns CDR1 LNHNV and CDR2 YYDKDF (reference sequence). This CDR3 has 14 residues. The junction had 2 bases not matched to a gene; V was cut back by 5 bases and J by 0 bases. The CDR3 protein is CATSGGGSTDTQYF. CDR3 bases: TGTGCCACCAGCGGGGGGGGGAGCACAGATACGCAGTATTTT.

This chain joins TRBV30 and TRBJ1-5; maybe TRBD1 (6 bases). Trimming removed 3 bases from V and 3 bases from J, with 12 bases in between. This CDR3 comprises 14 residues. Germline lookup yields CDR1 GTSNPN and CDR2 SVGIG (reference sequence). The CDR3 DNA follows: TGTGCCTGGAGGACGGGGGGGCCCAATCAGCCCCAGCATTTT. This translates into CAWRTGGPNQPQHF. Full variable domain (outside the CDR3, taken from reference TRBV30 and TRBJ1-5): SQTIHQWPATLVQPVGSPLSLECTVEGTSNPNLYWYRQAAGRGLQLLFYSVGIGQISSEVPQNLSASRPQDRQFILSSKKLLLSDSGFYLCAWRTGGPNQPQHFGDGTRLSIL.